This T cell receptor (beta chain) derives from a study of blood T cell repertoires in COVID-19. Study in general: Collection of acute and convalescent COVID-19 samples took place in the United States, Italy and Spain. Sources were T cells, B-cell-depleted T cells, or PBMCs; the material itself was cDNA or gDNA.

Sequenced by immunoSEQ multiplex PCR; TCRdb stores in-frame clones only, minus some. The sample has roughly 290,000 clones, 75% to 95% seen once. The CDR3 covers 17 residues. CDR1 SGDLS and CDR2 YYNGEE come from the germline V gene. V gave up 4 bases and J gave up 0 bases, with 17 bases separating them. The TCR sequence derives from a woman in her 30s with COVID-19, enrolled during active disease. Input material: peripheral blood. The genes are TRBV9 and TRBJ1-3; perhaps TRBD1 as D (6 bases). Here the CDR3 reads CASSPEGGANSGNTIYF. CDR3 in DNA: TGTGCCAGCAGCCCCGAAGGGGGGGCAAACTCTGGAAACACCATATATTTT.